The 30 T cell receptor beta chains listed next were all sequenced from one sample in a study of early T cells in non-severe SARS-CoV-2 infection. TCRdb reprocessed the 5' RACE reads via MiXCR and lists one record per CDR3 protein. The sample includes about 29,000 distinct CDR3 sequences, 5% to 5.5% of them seen just once. The sample taken for sequencing was whole blood. The receptors here all came from an adult who was a healthcare worker with PCR-confirmed SARS-CoV-2 infection or an uninfected control (not recorded which).

This clonotype was seen a few times. The chain carries TRBV28 and TRBJ2-3; TRBD2 matches at 8 bases. Unmatched junction bases numbered 11, after V lost 1 base and J lost 2 bases. This CDR3 contains 18 residues. CDR1 is MDHEN, CDR2 SYDVKM, per germline. As DNA, the CDR3 is TGTGCCAGCAGTTTATTTATAGGCGGGAGGCCCAACACAGATACGCAGTATTTT. Translation: CASSLFIGGRPNTDTQYF.

This clonotype was recorded many times. This rearrangement joins TRBV7-4 to TRBJ1-1, with D possibly matching TRBD1 (5 bases). Trimming pared 5 bases from V and 5 bases from J, leaving 24 bases between. The CDR3 consists of 17 residues. Germline CDR1 reads SGHVT; CDR2 reads SQSDAQ. As DNA, the CDR3 is TGTGCCAGCAGCCCCGCTTCGGCAGGGCGGATGGGTACTGAAGCTTTCTTT. It specifies CASSPASAGRMGTEAFF.

The table lists this clonotype with a few counts. The chain uses TRBV30 and TRBJ2-7, with TRBD1 matching over 7 bases. The germline CDR1 and CDR2 sequences are GTSNPN and SVGIG (reference sequence). With V trimmed by 5 bases and J by 6 bases, 10 bases remained unmatched. The CDR3 spans 13 residues. The CDR3 coding sequence is TGTGCCTGGGGCACCGGGACAGCCGTCGAGCAGTACTTC. As protein: CAWGTGTAVEQYF. The full variable domain, completed using reference TRBV30 and TRBJ2-7, is SQTIHQWPATLVQPVGSPLSLECTVEGTSNPNLYWYRQAAGRGLQLLFYSVGIGQISSEVPQNLSASRPQDRQFILSSKKLLLSDSGFYLCAWGTGTAVEQYFGPGTRLTVT.

This clonotype was seen repeatedly, ten times or more. V is TRBV12-3 or TRBV12-4 and J is TRBJ2-4, with D maybe TRBD2 (5 bases). Trimming shortened V by 1 base and J by 8 bases, and 15 bases separated the two germline ends. The CDR3 extends over 15 amino acids. The CDR3 DNA sequence: TGTGCCAGCAGTTTAGATTTTGGACTCGGTGACATTCAGTACTTC. Its translation: CASSLDFGLGDIQYF.

This clonotype was counted at least ten times. V usage is TRBV15 and J usage is TRBJ2-7, with TRBD1 matching over 8 bases. The CDR3 loop spans 17 amino acids. The V and J ends lost 0 bases and 2 bases, in that order; junction bases with no gene match: 9. CDR1 is LNHNV, CDR2 YYDKDF, per germline (reference sequence). CDR3 loop: CATSRDSGGGETYEQYF. The CDR3 DNA reads as TGTGCCACCAGCAGAGATTCAGGGGGCGGAGAGACCTACGAGCAGTACTTC.

This clonotype has ten or more counts. V is TRBV12-3 or TRBV12-4 and J is TRBJ2-1; 7 positions match TRBD1. The V and J ends lost 6 bases and 9 bases, in that order; junction bases with no gene match: 11. The CDR3 runs 14 residues. CDR3 protein: CASRDRVPFSEQFF. The DNA for the CDR3 is TGTGCCAGCAGAGACAGGGTACCCTTTAGTGAGCAGTTCTTC.

By its share, this clonotype is medium-sized. The chain joins TRBV11-2 to TRBJ1-3; D is unresolved. The ends were cut back, 0 bases at V and 0 bases at J, with 9 bases in the middle. Germline values: CDR1 SGHAT, CDR2 FQNNGV. CDR3 size: 16 residues. CDR3 region: CASSLDRRFSGNTIYF. As DNA, the CDR3 is TGTGCCAGCAGCTTAGATCGGCGGTTCTCTGGAAACACCATATATTTT.

The chain has TRBV27 and TRBJ1-5, with D possibly being TRBD1 (5 bases). The germline V gene has CDR1 MNHEY and CDR2 SMNVEV (reference sequence). V shed 5 bases and J shed 6 bases, with 14 bases lying between them. The CDR3 sequence is 14 residues long. This CDR3 is CASSPPGAGQPQHF. The CDR3 nucleotides are TGTGCCAGCAGTCCCCCCGGGGCCGGTCAGCCCCAGCATTTT.

This clonotype has ten or more counts. The chain combines TRBV28 with TRBJ2-5, with TRBD2 as a possible D gene (5 bases). Germline lookup yields CDR1 MDHEN and CDR2 SYDVKM. The V end was cut by 6 bases, the J end by 3 bases, with 11 bases between. CDR3 length equals 13 residues. This CDR3 reads CASRGASKETQYF. CDR3 nucleotide sequence: TGTGCCAGCAGAGGCGCTAGCAAAGAGACCCAGTACTTC.

This clonotype was counted at least ten times. As the CDR3 is not closed by the conserved phenylalanine or tryptophan, this likely results from a read error. The V call is TRBV3-1, the J call TRBJ2-5, with 10 bases fitting TRBD2. The germline V gene has CDR1 LGHDT and CDR2 YNNKEL (reference sequence). Unmatched junction bases numbered 6, after V lost 2 bases and J lost 3 bases. The CDR3 consists of 16 residues. This chain's CDR3 is CASSQRGSGREETQYL. CDR3 DNA sequence: TGTGCCAGCAGCCAACGCGGGAGCGGGAGGGAAGAGACCCAGTACCTC.

The chain is built from TRBV2 and TRBJ2-7; 9 nucleotides align to TRBD1. The J segment lost 7 bases and the V segment lost 4 bases, leaving 5 bases of the junction unmatched. The CDR3 runs to 13 residues. CDR1 is SNHLY and CDR2 is FYNNEI in the germline V gene. In nucleotides, the CDR3 is TGTGCCAGCAGTGTGAACAGGGGGCATGAGCAGTACTTC. It specifies CASSVNRGHEQYF.

This clonotype came up a few times. The chain links TRBV6-5 to TRBJ2-7; TRBD2 matches at 13 bases. Looked up from germline, CDR1 is MNHEY and CDR2 is SVGAGI. Germline trimming cut 1 base from V and 4 bases from J; bases unmatched to any gene: 10. This CDR3 has 18 residues. CDR3 DNA sequence: TGTGCCAGCAGTTACTTTACTAGCGGGGGGGCCAAAGTGTACGAGCAGTACTTC. Translated, it gives CASSYFTSGGAKVYEQYF.

This clonotype was detected many times. The chain joins TRBV29-1 to TRBJ2-1, with TRBD2 matching over 14 bases. The CDR3 extends over 14 amino acids. In germline, CDR1 is SQVTM, CDR2 ANQGSEA. V lost 4 bases and J lost 6; bases outside the gene matches: 2. CDR3 loop: CSVGGTSGSNEQFF. CDR3 DNA sequence: TGCAGCGTTGGTGGGACTAGCGGGAGCAATGAGCAGTTCTTC.

The genes are TRBV6-2 or TRBV6-3 and TRBJ2-1, with D possibly being TRBD1 (6 bases). V was shortened by 8 bases and J by 3 bases, with 11 bases between the two germline ends. The CDR3 extends over 13 amino acids. Germline V gives CDR1 MNHEY, CDR2 SVGEGT. This CDR3 is CASQGSDYNEQFF. DNA of the CDR3: TGTGCCAGCCAGGGGTCCGACTACAATGAGCAGTTCTTC.

This chain links TRBV6-2 or TRBV6-3 with TRBJ2-3; D not certain. Looked up from germline, CDR1 is MNHEY and CDR2 is SVGEGT. The CDR3 runs to 11 residues. V was shortened by 5 bases and J by 6 bases, with 6 bases between the two germline ends. The CDR3 DNA reads as TGTGCCAGCAGTCAGGCGGATACGCAGTATTTT. Protein product: CASSQADTQYF.

This clonotype was recorded at least ten times. This chain connects TRBV7-9 to TRBJ1-6; D not certain. Germline loops: CDR1 SEHNR, CDR2 FQNEAQ (reference sequence). CDR3 size: 16 residues. Trimming shortened V by 5 bases and J by 0 bases, and 11 bases separated the two germline ends. The CDR3: CASSPLGGSYNSPLHF. The CDR3 DNA sequence: TGTGCCAGCAGCCCCTTAGGAGGCTCCTATAATTCACCCCTCCACTTT.

The table lists this clonotype with many counts. The chain combines TRBV9 with TRBJ2-2; tentatively, D is TRBD1 (6 bases). This CDR3 is 15 amino acids long. Germline CDR1 and CDR2: SGDLS and YYNGEE. V gave up 0 bases and J gave up 4 bases, with 10 bases separating them. The CDR3 nucleotides are TGTGCCAGCAGCGTAGTAGGGGGACGCACCGGGGAGCTGTTTTTT. Encoded protein: CASSVVGGRTGELFF.

This clonotype was found a few times. The chain has TRBV18 and TRBJ2-7, with 13 bases matching TRBD2. The germline V gene encodes CDR1 KGHSH and CDR2 LQKENI. The CDR3 consists of 17 residues. The V gene end was trimmed by 3 bases and the J gene end by 3 bases; junction bases not matched to a gene: 8. The CDR3 region has the DNA TGTGCCAGCTCACCCCGGCGGGGACTAGCGGGACTCTACGAGCAGTACTTC. Its translation is CASSPRRGLAGLYEQYF.

This clonotype was counted many times. The chain employs TRBV7-9 and TRBJ2-7, with a weak D call TRBD2 (5 bases). The CDR3 spans 13 residues. Germline V lookup: CDR1 SEHNR, CDR2 FQNEAQ (reference sequence). Trimming shortened V by 1 base and J by 7 bases, and 11 bases separated the two germline ends. CDR3 nucleotides: TGTGCCAGCAGCTTAGGAGGGCGACGGGAGCAGTACTTC. This encodes CASSLGGRREQYF.

This clonotype was observed at least ten times. The V and J genes are TRBV27 and TRBJ1-2; D may be TRBD1 (6 bases). The CDR3 totals 15 residues. Germline CDR1 and CDR2: MNHEY and SMNVEV (reference sequence). V lost 7 bases and J 5 bases, leaving 20 bases between the germline ends. This CDR3 reads CASTPRGAPGYGYTF. DNA for the CDR3: TGTGCCAGCACCCCCCGGGGGGCGCCGGGATATGGCTACACCTTC.

This clonotype has at least ten counts. This sequence joins TRBV12-5 and TRBJ1-5; D possibly corresponds to TRBD1 (5 bases). V was trimmed by 7 bases and J by 1 base, leaving 11 bases between them. The V gene's germline CDR1 is LGHNT and CDR2 FRNRAP. The CDR3 loop spans 14 amino acids. CDR3 in DNA: TGTGCTAGTGCCCTAGGACAAAGCAATCAGCCCCAGCATTTT. This translates into CASALGQSNQPQHF.

This sequence joins TRBV11-2 and TRBJ2-3; 8 bases agree with TRBD2. CDR3 length equals 17 residues. Germline V gene lookup returns CDR1 SGHAT and CDR2 FQNNGV. V gave up 2 bases and J gave up 2 bases; unmatched junction bases: 9. CDR3: CASSLRQSGRDTDTQYF. The CDR3 DNA is TGTGCCAGCAGCTTACGGCAAAGCGGGAGAGACACAGATACGCAGTATTTT.

The rearrangement uses TRBV28 and TRBJ2-1, with D unclear. This CDR3 has 13 amino acids. V lost 6 bases and J 8 bases, leaving 14 bases between the germline ends. Germline V gene sequence: CDR1 MDHEN, CDR2 SYDVKM. The CDR3 DNA follows: TGTGCCAGCAGCAGGAGAAATCCTGATGAGCAGTTCTTC. The encoded protein is CASSRRNPDEQFF.

At least ten counts were recorded for this clonotype. V and J are TRBV7-8 and TRBJ1-1; 7 bases fit TRBD1. The CDR3 has 16 residues. Germline-derived CDR1 and CDR2 are SGHVS and FQNEAQ. J gave up 0 bases and V 5 bases, and 9 bases lay outside the gene matches. The CDR3 protein is CASSPLLTGLNTEAFF. As DNA, the CDR3 is TGTGCCAGCAGCCCCCTATTGACAGGGTTGAACACTGAAGCTTTCTTT.

The chain has TRBV5-1 and TRBJ1-1, with D unresolved. The CDR3 is made up of 14 amino acids. The germline CDR1 and CDR2 sequences are SGHRS and YFSETQ. Between the trimmed V and J ends, which lost 1 base and 2 bases, there was a span of 9 bases. CDR3 protein: CASSLSRLNTEAFF. In DNA form, the CDR3 reads TGCGCCAGCAGCTTGAGCAGACTAAACACTGAAGCTTTCTTT.

This clonotype was seen repeatedly, ten times or more. V gene TRBV7-6 combines with J gene TRBJ1-5; 7 nucleotides agree with TRBD1. J gave up 9 bases and V 5 bases, and 7 bases lay outside the gene matches. The germline V gene encodes CDR1 SGHVS and CDR2 FNYEAQ. The CDR3 runs to 13 residues. CDR3 bases: TGTGCCAGCAGCCAGGGACAGCCCGGGCCCCAGCATTTT. The encoded protein is CASSQGQPGPQHF.

In this sample, this clonotype turned up a few times. The chain employs TRBV25-1 and TRBJ2-6, with TRBD1 as a possible D gene (6 bases). Per the germline V gene, CDR1 is MGHDK and CDR2 is SYGVNS. Trimming cost V 6 bases and J 2 bases, with 8 bases left between them. This CDR3 region has 14 residues. The chain's CDR3 is CASRQGTGANVLTF. The CDR3 DNA sequence: TGTGCCAGCAGGCAGGGGACTGGGGCCAACGTCCTGACTTTC.

The chain carries TRBV29-1 and TRBJ2-2; TRBD2 aligns across 9 bases. The CDR3 is made up of 14 amino acids. Germline V gene lookup returns CDR1 SQVTM and CDR2 ANQGSEA. Trimming removed 6 bases from V and 5 bases from J; junction bases left unmatched: 7. The CDR3 spells CSVGRSGGTGELFF. As DNA, the CDR3 is TGCAGCGTGGGACGGAGCGGGGGGACCGGGGAGCTGTTTTTT.

The genes are TRBV9 and TRBJ2-5; 7 bases match TRBD1. V trimming: 0 bases; J trimming: 5 bases; junction bases outside the gene matches: 19. Germline lookup yields CDR1 SGDLS and CDR2 YYNGEE. This CDR3 has 19 amino acids. The CDR3 reads CASSVEGTVGPAVGETQYF. CDR3 bases: TGTGCCAGCAGCGTAGAGGGGACAGTCGGGCCCGCCGTCGGGGAGACCCAGTACTTC.

This clonotype was recorded at least ten times. The CDR3 is CSARAPPLYEQYF. As DNA, the CDR3 is TGCAGTGCTAGAGCCCCGCCCCTCTACGAGCAGTACTTC. The chain employs TRBV20-1 and TRBJ2-7; D call uncertain. CDR3 size: 13 residues. The V end was cut by 1 base, the J end by 3 bases, with 10 bases between. The germline V gene has CDR1 DFQATT and CDR2 SNEGSKA (reference sequence).